These T cell receptor beta chains were read from a single sample in a study of blood T cell repertoires in COVID-19. TCRdb's copy holds only in-frame clones and misses some; the assay was immunoSEQ multiplex PCR. The sample lists more than 300,000 clones, 85% to 95% occurring once. Sequenced sample: PBMCs or T cells enriched from blood (not recorded which). The receptors shown here come from a woman aged 25-40 years who had been exposed to COVID-19. Both conserved end residues are part of each CDR3. A D gene is named only where the DNA matches it firmly. Size is stated for part of the rows, as once, few or many counts, or as a class when the clone is expanded.

v_gene	abundance	j_gene	d_gene	CDR3nt	CDR3aa
TRBV4-2	.	TRBJ1-3	.	TGTGCCAGCAGCCAAGAGGCCAGGGGCCTAGGCCGTCACTCTGGAAACACCATATATTTT	CASSQEARGLGRHSGNTIYF
TRBV28	.	TRBJ1-5	.	TGTGCCAGCAGCTTTCGTCAGCCCCAGCATTTT	CASSFRQPQHF
TRBV11-2	few	TRBJ2-1	.	TGTGCCAGCAGACGAAAAGGGGGGGCCCCGAATGAGCAGTTCTTC	CASRRKGGAPNEQFF
TRBV5-1	.	TRBJ2-5	TRBD2	TGCGCCAGCAGCACTTCTAGCGGGGGTGAGGAGACCCAGTACTTC	CASSTSSGGEETQYF
TRBV7-9	.	TRBJ1-1	.	TGTGCCAGCAGCCGGGGACAAAACACTGAAGCTTTCTTT	CASSRGQNTEAFF
TRBV12-3/TRBV12-4	.	TRBJ1-2	.	TGTGCCAGCAGTCTAGGACAGTTCATGAGCTACACCTTC	CASSLGQFMSYTF
TRBV7-8	.	TRBJ2-1	TRBD1	TGTGCCAGCAGCCCCGAGGGACAGGGGGCCAATGAGCAGTTCTTC	CASSPEGQGANEQFF
TRBV12-3/TRBV12-4	.	TRBJ1-5	.	TGTGCCAGCAGCCTGGACATCAATCAGCCCCAGCATTTT	CASSLDINQPQHF
TRBV7-9	.	TRBJ1-2	TRBD1	TGTGCCAGCAGCATCACGCCGGGACAGGGGGACTATGGCTACACCTTC	CASSITPGQGDYGYTF
TRBV27	.	TRBJ1-2	.	TGTGCCACCGCCCATCGACGGGACACTTTCTATGGCTACACCTTC	CATAHRRDTFYGYTF
TRBV20-1	.	TRBJ1-4	TRBD1	TGCAGTGCTACTGACGGGACAGTTAATGAAAAACTGTTTTTT	CSATDGTVNEKLFF
TRBV6-4	.	TRBJ2-7	TRBD1	TGTGCCAGTTTTGGGGACAGCCGCTCCTACGAGCAGTACTTC	CASFGDSRSYEQYF
TRBV5-4	once	TRBJ2-4	.	TGTGCCAGCAGCTTCGCAGGAATAGCCAAAAACATTCAGTACTTC	CASSFAGIAKNIQYF
TRBV4-3	.	TRBJ2-5	.	TGCGCCAGCAGCCCCGACAGTTGGGAGACCCAGTACTTC	CASSPDSWETQYF
TRBV6-5	.	TRBJ1-6	.	TGTGCCAGCCGGCGGGGCGGTAGTAATTCACCCCTCCACTTT	CASRRGGSNSPLHF
TRBV9	few	TRBJ2-1	.	TGTGCCAGCAGCCCCTCTACCGGGTTATTGTGGAATGAGCAGTTCTTC	CASSPSTGLLWNEQFF
TRBV5-4	.	TRBJ2-4	TRBD2	TGTGCCAGCAGCTTAAGACTAGCGGGGACCGCCAAAAACATTCAGTACTTC	CASSLRLAGTAKNIQYF
TRBV3-1/TRBV3-2	.	TRBJ1-5	.	TGTGCCAGCAGCCAAGTGGTCAGTAATCAGCCCCAGCATTTT	CASSQVVSNQPQHF
TRBV4-3	.	TRBJ1-1	.	TGCGCCAGCAGCCAAACACGCACAGCCTACACTGAAGCTTTCTTT	CASSQTRTAYTEAFF
TRBV11-2	.	TRBJ2-3	TRBD2	TGTGCCAGCAGCCCCTCGGGACTAGCGGTCGGAGATACGCAGTATTTT	CASSPSGLAVGDTQYF
TRBV5-1	.	TRBJ1-5	.	TGCGCCAGCAGCCACGGACAGTCTGGTCAGCCCCAGCATTTT	CASSHGQSGQPQHF
TRBV9	few	TRBJ1-2	TRBD1	TGTGCCAGCAGCCTCACAGGGGGACTTGGCTACACCTTC	CASSLTGGLGYTF
TRBV12-3/TRBV12-4	.	TRBJ1-5	TRBD1	TGTGCCAGCAGGACAGGGGGAAATCAGCCCCAGCATTTT	CASRTGGNQPQHF
TRBV19	.	TRBJ2-2	.	TGTGCCAGTACCCCCCTTGACAGTTCTACCGGGGAGCTGTTTTTT	CASTPLDSSTGELFF
TRBV3-1/TRBV3-2	.	TRBJ2-7	.	TGTGCCAGCAGCCATGGACTCAACTACGAGCAGTACTTC	CASSHGLNYEQYF
TRBV5-6	.	TRBJ1-1	TRBD1	TGTGCCAGCAACCCGGGACAGGGGGCTTATACTGAAGCTTTCTTT	CASNPGQGAYTEAFF
TRBV27	.	TRBJ1-4	TRBD1	TGTGCCAGCAGTTGGGGACAGGGGAATGAAAAACTGTTTTTT	CASSWGQGNEKLFF